The source of this T cell receptor (beta chain) is a study of cytomegalovirus exposure and HLA in healthy donors. The study, taken as a whole, reports: Exclusion applied to some V segments, including TRBV6-2 and TRBV6-3, as they were indistinguishable. Sequencing probably produced one cluster of sequence variants that were highly shared.

PCR was performed using 60 Vbeta and 13 Jbeta primers. Only in-frame clones appear in the TCRdb table, and some are missing; sequencing was by immunoSEQ multiplex PCR. The sample comprises nearly 110,000 clones, 60% to 75% of which are singletons, and about 8% rests with the top ten. These donors, healthy bone marrow donors, were studied. Comments on this clone: As yet, its antigen is unknown.

Germline CDR1 LNHDA, CDR2 SQIVND (reference sequence). This CDR3 comprises 16 residues. V trimming: 4 bases; J trimming: 1 base; junction bases outside the gene matches: 4. Sequenced: PBMCs. The V call is TRBV19, the J call TRBJ1-6, with 7 bases aligning to TRBD1. The TCR sequence derives from a man aged 25 to 40 in good health and CMV-seronegative. The DNA of the CDR3 is TGTGCCAGTAGTAAAACAGGGGCGTCCTATAATTCACCCCTCCACTTT. Amino acids: CASSKTGASYNSPLHF. The full variable domain, its missing parts supplied by reference TRBV19 and TRBJ1-6, is DGGITQSPKYLFRKEGQNVTLSCEQNLNHDAMYWYRQDPGQGLRLIYYSQIVNDFQKGDIAEGYSVSREKKESFPLTVTSAQKNPTAFYLCASSKTGASYNSPLHFGNGTRLTVT.